Following are 27 T cell receptor beta chains from one sample sequenced in a study of T cell clonality in common variable immunodeficiency. Study observations and caveats: Reportedly, TCR beta sequences from common variable immunodeficiency showed fewer deletions and N-nucleotide insertions.

No antigen has been assigned to these receptors. Sequencing used immunoSEQ multiplex PCR; TCRdb keeps in-frame clones, though not all of them. The sample has about 35,000 clones, none seen only once. What was sequenced was peripheral blood mononuclear cells. The receptors were sampled from a human donor with common variable immunodeficiency.

This clone was observed many times. The CDR3 end is not reached by the read, which stops 3 residues before it; the germline J gene fills it in. The chain couples TRBV2 to TRBJ2-2; TRBD2 aligns across 14 bases. The trim removed 5 bases at V and 3 bases at J, leaving 2 bases unmatched. Looked up from germline, CDR1 is SNHLY and CDR2 is FYNNEI. The CDR3 has 16 amino acids. CDR3 protein: CASSRTSGGYTGELFF. The sequenced part of the CDR3 DNA is TGTGCCAGCAGTCGGACTAGCGGGGGGTACACCGGGGAG.

The table lists this clone with a few counts. The read comes to an end 3 residues before the CDR3 does, leaving the germline J gene to fill in the end. This sequence joins TRBV30 and TRBJ2-3; D perhaps matches TRBD2 (5 bases). Germline V gives CDR1 GTSNPN, CDR2 SVGIG (reference sequence). V was cut by 3 bases and J by 0 bases, with 19 bases left in between. This CDR3 has 17 residues. Partial CDR3 DNA: TGTGCCTGGAGGGGCCAGGTCGCTAGCACTAGCACAGATACG. It codes for CAWRGQVASTSTDT. In full, the CDR3 reads CAWRGQVASTSTDTQYF.

This clone was picked up a small number of times. The read comes to an end 3 residues before the CDR3 does, leaving the germline J gene to fill in the end. This chain joins TRBV19 and TRBJ1-6; TRBD1 matches at 8 bases. CDR3 size: 15 residues. Trimming took 6 bases from V and 4 from J; bases not matched to a gene: 5. Germline values: CDR1 LNHDA, CDR2 SQIVND (reference sequence). CDR3 protein: CASRTGGDYNSPLHF. CDR3 bases read: TGTGCCAGTAGAACAGGGGGAGATTATAATTCACCC.

Of note for this clone: The read ends 3 residues shy of where the CDR3 ends; the end is completed using the germline J gene. The V gene is TRBV2, the J gene TRBJ1-4; 7 positions agree with TRBD1. CDR3 size: 14 residues. Germline V CDR1 and CDR2: SNHLY, FYNNEI. Trimming at V came to 6 bases and at J to 8 bases, leaving 9 bases not matched to a gene. The CDR3 loop is CASRPRGITEKLFF. The DNA read from the CDR3 is TGTGCCAGCAGACCCAGGGGGATTACAGAAAAA.

In its sample, this clone was seen a few times. The DNA read from the CDR3 is TGTGCCAGCAGACTACCCCAGAGTAATGAAAAA. This codes for CASRLPQSNEK. In full, the CDR3 reads CASRLPQSNEKLFF. The chain carries TRBV2 and TRBJ1-4; no reliable D call. The read finishes 3 residues shy of the CDR3 end, and the germline J gene is used to complete it. The CDR3 extends over 14 amino acids. V lost 6 bases and J lost 4, with 12 bases in between. In germline, CDR1 is SNHLY, CDR2 FYNNEI.

This clone showed up just a few times. From the germline J gene comes the end of the CDR3, since the read stops 3 residues before it. The rearrangement links TRBV5-1 to TRBJ2-5; 16 nucleotides line up with TRBD2. Trimming took 3 bases from V and 4 from J; bases not matched to a gene: 3. CDR3 length: 16 amino acids. Germline V gene lookup returns CDR1 SGHRS and CDR2 YFSETQ. The CDR3 DNA, read in part, is TGCGCCAGCAGCTCCGGGACTAGCGGGGGGGCAGAGACC. This sequence encodes CASSSGTSGGAET. The entire CDR3 reads CASSSGTSGGAETQYF.

About this clone itself: The read halts 3 residues ahead of the CDR3 end, with the missing end drawn from the germline J gene. The chain carries TRBV2 and TRBJ1-1; D not resolved. Deletions cut 3 bases from V and 0 bases from J, with 11 bases between. From germline, CDR1 is SNHLY and CDR2 FYNNEI. This CDR3 has 15 residues. The DNA read from the CDR3 is TGTGCCAGCAGTGAGCGGCACCCTATGAACACTGAA. Translated, it gives CASSERHPMNTE. The full CDR3 protein reads CASSERHPMNTEAFF.

About this clone: The CDR3 end lies 3 residues beyond the end of the read and is filled in from the germline J gene. This rearrangement joins TRBV18 to TRBJ1-5, with 10 bases fitting TRBD1. CDR3 length equals 16 residues. Germline assignment: CDR1 KGHSH and CDR2 LQKENI. Germline trimming cut 2 bases from V and 7 bases from J; bases unmatched to any gene: 8. The CDR3 DNA, read in part, is TGTGCCAGCTCACCAGGGACAGGGGCTGACAAGCAGCCC. Encoded protein: CASSPGTGADKQP. The full-length CDR3 reads as CASSPGTGADKQPQHF.

This clone was detected ten times or more. CDR3 DNA, as far as it was read: TGTGCCAGTAACCTGGCGGGGGACTATACCGGGGAG. It yields the protein CASNLAGDYTGE. The entire CDR3 is CASNLAGDYTGELFF. This chain joins TRBV19 and TRBJ2-2; 7 nucleotides match TRBD2. The CDR3 end is not reached by the read, which stops 3 residues before it; the germline J gene fills it in. The CDR3 has 15 residues. V was pared by 7 bases and J by 5 bases, with 10 bases of the junction left unmatched. Looked up from germline, CDR1 is LNHDA and CDR2 is SQIVND (reference sequence).

This clone was seen repeatedly, ten times or more. The read ends 3 residues shy of where the CDR3 ends; the end is completed using the germline J gene. This chain links TRBV19 with TRBJ1-1; D might be TRBD1 (5 bases). Trimming took off 5 bases at V and 2 bases at J, with 15 bases between the two ends. CDR1 is LNHDA, CDR2 SQIVND, per germline (reference sequence). The CDR3 covers 15 residues. The CDR3 sequence: CASSVYRSQNTEAFF. Partial CDR3 DNA: TGTGCCAGTAGTGTATACAGGAGCCAAAACACTGAA.

Details on this clone: With the read ending 3 residues before the CDR3 end, the germline J gene is used to fill in that end. The chain uses TRBV7-9 and TRBJ1-1, with D tentatively TRBD1 (6 bases). The CDR3 has 15 residues. Germline V lookup: CDR1 SEHNR, CDR2 FQNEAQ (reference sequence). V lost 1 base and J 3 bases, leaving 12 bases between the germline ends. The sequenced CDR3 bases are TGTGCCAGCAGCTTAGGGAACAGGGAGGACACTGAA. It is translated as CASSLGNREDTE. The whole CDR3 region reads CASSLGNREDTEAFF.

Note on this clone: Coverage ceases 3 residues before the CDR3 finishes, and the germline J gene fills in the end. The chain links TRBV6-1 to TRBJ1-2; tentatively, D is TRBD1 (5 bases). The V end was cut by 3 bases, the J end by 6 bases, with 14 bases between. The V gene's germline CDR1 is MNHNS and CDR2 SASEGT. This CDR3 has 14 residues. The CDR3 region is CASSEPQGVDGYTF. The CDR3 bases that were read are TGTGCCAGCAGTGAGCCTCAGGGTGTCGATGGC.

There are many counts of this clone. The sequenced fragment ends 3 residues before the CDR3 boundary, so the rest is inferred from the germline J gene. The chain carries TRBV19 and TRBJ1-1; the match to TRBD1 covers 9 bases. V shed 2 bases and J 5 bases; nucleotides not matched to a gene: 6. Germline V CDR1 and CDR2: LNHDA, SQIVND (reference sequence). This CDR3 has 15 residues. The part of the CDR3 DNA that was read is TGTGCCAGTAGTATAACAGGGGGCGCGGGTACTGAA. It is translated as CASSITGGAGTE. The full CDR3 is CASSITGGAGTEAFF.

A remark on this clone: The junction departs from the called germline gene at one end, perhaps through a read error. The read ends 3 residues shy of where the CDR3 ends; the end is completed using the germline J gene. The genes are TRBV7-9 and TRBJ1-4; TRBD1 agrees at 9 bases. From germline, CDR1 is SEHNR and CDR2 FQNEAQ (reference sequence). The CDR3 consists of 13 residues. CDR3 residues: CSSSLGQGEKLFF. The sequenced part of the CDR3 DNA is TGTTCCAGCAGCTTGGGACAGGGCGAAAAA.

As for this clone: The read comes to an end 3 residues before the CDR3 does, leaving the germline J gene to fill in the end. The chain joins TRBV19 to TRBJ2-7, with TRBD2 identical over 7 bases. The CDR3 contains 13 residues. Trimming at V came to 7 bases and at J to 4 bases, leaving 7 bases not matched to a gene. CDR1 is LNHDA, CDR2 SQIVND, per germline (reference sequence). This CDR3 reads CASMQYGGYEQYF. Partial CDR3 DNA: TGTGCCAGTATGCAGTACGGGGGGTACGAG.

This clone was seen many times. The DNA ends 3 residues before the CDR3 does, and the rest of the CDR3 is filled in from the germline J gene. The rearrangement joins TRBV2 to TRBJ1-1, with D possibly TRBD1 on 5 matching bases. The germline gives CDR1 SNHLY, CDR2 FYNNEI. This CDR3 has 13 residues. The V end lost 6 bases, the J end lost 1 base, and 9 bases lay between the germline ends. The CDR3 protein is CASSYTGNTEAFF. CDR3 DNA, as far as it was read: TGTGCCAGCAGCTATACAGGGAACACTGAA.

In its sample, this clone was seen a few times. The CDR3 end is not reached by the read, which stops 3 residues before it; the germline J gene fills it in. The identical CDR3 is also encoded by other nucleotide sequences in the sample. V usage is TRBV30 and J usage is TRBJ2-3; the match to TRBD2 covers 16 bases. Germline CDR1 and CDR2: GTSNPN and SVGIG (reference sequence). J was trimmed by 1 base and V by 5 bases; bases with no gene match: 6. The CDR3 is 17 residues long. CDR3 DNA, as far as it was read: TGTGCCTGGTCCGGGACTAGCGGGGGGGCGGGCACAGATACG. This sequence encodes CAWSGTSGGAGTDT. The CDR3 in its entirety is CAWSGTSGGAGTDTQYF.

On this clone: The read ends 3 residues before the CDR3 terminus; that terminus is restored from the germline J gene. J is TRBJ1-4 and V is TRBV7-9; D call uncertain. V was trimmed by 5 bases and J by 7 bases, leaving 8 bases between them. Germline V gene data show CDR1 as SEHNR and CDR2 as FQNEAQ (reference sequence). The length of the CDR3 is 12 residues. The CDR3 region is CASSPEVEKLFF. CDR3 DNA (partial): TGTGCCAGCAGCCCCGAGGTTGAAAAA.

By sample share, this clone is medium-sized. CDR3 in amino acids: CASSGLAATYEQYF. The sequenced part of the CDR3 DNA is TGTGCCAGCAGCGGACTAGCGGCAACCTACGAG. The rearrangement links TRBV7-2 to TRBJ2-7; 10 bases agree with TRBD2. Read data end 3 residues before the CDR3 end; the end is taken from the germline J gene. The V segment lost 5 bases and the J segment 2 bases; nucleotides outside the gene matches: 3. The CDR3 consists of 14 residues. CDR1 SGHTA and CDR2 FQGNSA come from the germline V gene.

As for this clone: Read sequence stops 3 residues before the CDR3 end, and the germline J gene provides the missing end. The sample contains more than one DNA sequence encoding this CDR3. V and J are TRBV19 and TRBJ1-4, with 10 bases lining up with TRBD1. The CDR3 is 16 residues long. J gave up 7 bases and V 4 bases, and 9 bases lay outside the gene matches. In germline, CDR1 is LNHDA, CDR2 SQIVND (reference sequence). CDR3 DNA (partial): TGTGCCAGTAGTAGCTTGGACAGGGGGGTTGGTGAAAAA. It specifies CASSSLDRGVGEK. The whole CDR3 sequence is CASSSLDRGVGEKLFF. Based on the CDR3 plus reference TRBV19 and TRBJ1-4, the full variable domain is DGGITQSPKYLFRKEGQNVTLSCEQNLNHDAMYWYRQDPGQGLRLIYYSQIVNDFQKGDIAEGYSVSREKKESFPLTVTSAQKNPTAFYLCASSSLDRGVGEKLFFGSGTQLSVL.

This clone came up a few times. The read ends 3 residues shy of where the CDR3 ends; the end is completed using the germline J gene. The rearrangement joins TRBV7-8 to TRBJ2-1, with 9 bases fitting TRBD1. Germline assignment: CDR1 SGHVS and CDR2 FQNEAQ. Unmatched junction bases numbered 5, after V lost 4 bases and J lost 7 bases. This CDR3 contains 14 residues. CDR3 sequence reads: CASSYGQGQNEQFF. The CDR3 bases that were read are TGTGCCAGCAGCTATGGACAGGGGCAAAATGAG.

Concerning this clone: The read finishes 3 residues shy of the CDR3 end, and the germline J gene is used to complete it. The gene calls are TRBV20-1 and TRBJ2-7, with a weak D call TRBD1 (6 bases). The germline V gene encodes CDR1 DFQATT and CDR2 SNEGSKA (reference sequence). Trimming removed 5 bases from V and 4 bases from J, with 18 bases in between. This CDR3 is built from 14 residues. The CDR3 loop reads CSASIRDNRYEQYF. Partial CDR3 DNA: TGCAGTGCTTCAATTCGGGACAACCGATACGAG.

Note on this clone: The read ends 3 residues early relative to the CDR3; the germline J gene fills the gap. The V gene is TRBV2, the J gene TRBJ1-1; the match to TRBD1 covers 9 bases. Per germline, CDR1 SNHLY and CDR2 FYNNEI. The V gene end was trimmed by 4 bases and the J gene end by 4 bases; junction bases not matched to a gene: 7. The CDR3 covers 15 residues. The CDR3 loop reads CASSVNRGLTTEAFF. Incomplete CDR3 DNA: TGTGCCAGCAGTGTAAACAGGGGGCTGACCACTGAA.

This clone was seen repeatedly, ten times or more. Read sequence stops 3 residues before the CDR3 end, and the germline J gene provides the missing end. The V gene is TRBV2, the J gene TRBJ1-2; 10 bases are shared with TRBD1. CDR1 is SNHLY and CDR2 is FYNNEI in the germline V gene. With V trimmed by 8 bases and J by 0 bases, 18 bases remained unmatched. The CDR3 totals 19 residues. The part of the CDR3 DNA that was read is TGTGCCAGCCAACCCCCCCCCGGGACAGGGGCCACTACTAACTATGGC. Its translation: CASQPPPGTGATTNYG. The full-length CDR3 reads as CASQPPPGTGATTNYGYTF.

Turning to this clone: The read terminates 3 residues ahead of where the CDR3 ends, so the germline J gene completes it. The chain is built from TRBV11-1 and TRBJ1-1, with 11 bases that match TRBD1. CDR1 is SGHAT, CDR2 FQDESV, per germline (reference sequence). The CDR3 spans 15 residues. V dropped 4 bases and J dropped 3; count of bases not matched to a gene: 4. CDR3 amino acids: CASSWTGGAHTEAFF. The CDR3 bases that were read are TGTGCCAGCAGCTGGACAGGGGGCGCGCACACTGAA.

This clone was detected many times. The read falls 3 residues short of the CDR3 end, and the missing part is taken from the germline J gene. The chain joins TRBV19 to TRBJ1-1; 8 nucleotides align to TRBD1. Germline-derived CDR1 and CDR2 are LNHDA and SQIVND (reference sequence). This CDR3 region has 16 residues. Trimming took 4 bases from V and 3 from J; bases not matched to a gene: 10. CDR3 sequence reads: CASSNPRDRGDTEAFF. CDR3 bases read: TGTGCCAGTAGTAACCCCCGCGACAGGGGTGACACTGAA.

This clone was observed a handful of times. From the germline J gene comes the end of the CDR3, since the read stops 3 residues before it. This chain uses TRBV18 with TRBJ1-5, with 9 bases aligning to TRBD1. There are 17 residues in the CDR3. V shed 3 bases and J 5 bases; nucleotides not matched to a gene: 11. Germline V gives CDR1 KGHSH, CDR2 LQKENI. The covered CDR3 bases are TGTGCCAGCTCACCGACGATGGGACAGGGACCTGATCAGCCC. Residues: CASSPTMGQGPDQP. The CDR3 in full is CASSPTMGQGPDQPQHF.